The present entry profiles one T cell receptor (beta chain) with its context. V gave up 6 bases and J gave up 3 bases; unmatched junction bases: 9. The CDR3 is made up of 15 amino acids. The data originate from a study of preoperative IRX-2 immunotherapy in early breast cancer. Regarding treatment: preoperative locoregional IRX-2 cytokine immunotherapy. This phase Ib study tested locoregional IRX-2 cytokine immunotherapy given before surgery. Clones were sequenced by immunoSEQ multiplex PCR, and TCRdb holds only the in-frame ones, with some missing. The sample has roughly 99,000 clones, 86% seen once.

The chain has TRBV23-1 and TRBJ2-3; TRBD1 matches at 7 bases. TRBV23-1 is assigned to the ORF class and has an uncertain function. Material: tumor tissue, obtained after IRX-2 immunotherapy. This sequence was found in a human donor with breast cancer. The CDR3 loop reads CASSFPGQRTDTQYF. The CDR3 DNA reads TGCGCCAGCAGCTTCCCGGGACAGCGGACAGATACGCAGTATTTT.